The TCR beta chain under discussion was sequenced for a study of regulatory T cells in long-lasting Graves disease. About the study: Persistence in Graves' disease required over 5 years of antithyroid drugs plus positive TSH receptor antibodies.

This clonotype was recorded at least ten times. Its cognate antigen is unknown. Findings and caveats of the study: Persistent patients had more shared public clonotypes (around 2,500) than new patients (just over 950). The study found lower TCR diversity in persistent Graves' patients than in newly diagnosed ones.

Trimming shortened V by 5 bases and J by 8 bases, and 9 bases separated the two germline ends. The CDR3 runs to 12 residues. Germline V gene data show CDR1 as SGHTA and CDR2 as FQGNSA. The time point here: persistent/refractory GD, antithyroid drugs over 5 years with positive TRAb. Preparation of the TCR library used RNA extracted from PBMCs. A roughly 10-milliliter sample of peripheral blood was drawn into EDTA tubes. HTBI primers from iRepertoire and Arm-PCR of CDR3 regions yielded the TCR beta libraries. TCRdb called the multiplex PCR reads again in MiXCR, with one record for every CDR3 protein. The sample includes about 310,000 distinct CDR3 sequences, under 25% of them seen just once.

The receptor comes from a female donor with Graves disease. This chain joins TRBV7-2 and TRBJ2-2; D unresolved. The input for sequencing was peripheral blood mononuclear cells (PBMCs), taken when the disease was refractory, from a patient treated with antithyroid drugs. CDR3 region: CASSLRAGELFF. CDR3 nucleotide sequence: TGTGCCAGCAGCCTCCGGGCGGGGGAGCTGTTTTTT. The full variable domain, its missing parts supplied by reference TRBV7-2 and TRBJ2-2, is GAGVSQSPSNKVTEKGKDVELRCDPISGHTALYWYRQSLGQGLEFLIYFQGNSAPDKSGLPSDRFSAERTGGSVSTLTIQRTQQEDSAVYLCASSLRAGELFFGEGSRLTVL.